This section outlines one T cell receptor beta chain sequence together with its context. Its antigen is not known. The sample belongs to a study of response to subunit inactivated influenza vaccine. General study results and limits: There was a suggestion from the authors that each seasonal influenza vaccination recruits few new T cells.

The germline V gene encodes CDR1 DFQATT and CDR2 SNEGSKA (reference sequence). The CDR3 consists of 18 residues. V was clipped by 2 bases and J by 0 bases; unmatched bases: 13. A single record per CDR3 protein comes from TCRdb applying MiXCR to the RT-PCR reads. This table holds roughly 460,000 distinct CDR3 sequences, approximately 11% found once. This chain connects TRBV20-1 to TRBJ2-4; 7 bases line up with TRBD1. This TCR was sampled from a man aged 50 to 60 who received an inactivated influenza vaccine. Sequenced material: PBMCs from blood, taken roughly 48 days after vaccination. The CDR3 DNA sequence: TGCAGTGCTAGATATATAGAGGGGGCACCCGTAGCCAAAAACATTCAGTACTTC. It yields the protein CSARYIEGAPVAKNIQYF.